The 27 T cell receptor beta chains below were found in one sample sequenced in a study of human T cells and chemical hapten exposure. Time point meaning: patch test 1, 2 weeks after DPC sensitization. Regarding treatment: therapeutic diphenylcyclopropenone sensitization with weekly scalp DPC. TCRdb ran MiXCR on the RACE reads and lists one entry per CDR3 protein. The sample contains some 70,000 distinct CDR3 sequences, approximately 32% of which appear only once. The sample consisted of whole blood, taken in connection with sensitization to the hapten diphenylcyclopropenone (DPC). These receptors came from a man aged 35-49 years with alopecia areata. Some clones in this sample may be carry-over from other donors' samples.

V is TRBV7-2 and J is TRBJ2-3; 10 bases agree with TRBD2. CDR1 and CDR2 (germline): SGHTA, FQGNSA. This CDR3 spans 17 amino acids. V lost 3 bases, J lost 5 bases, and 11 bases stayed unmatched. CDR3 loop: CASSFQFSGRAQDTQYF. As DNA, the CDR3 is TGTGCCAGCAGCTTCCAATTCAGCGGGAGGGCCCAAGATACGCAGTATTTT.

This chain links TRBV6-2 or TRBV6-3 with TRBJ2-7; 8 bases are shared with TRBD2. Losses at the gene ends were 6 bases for V and 2 bases for J; bases not matched to a gene: 6. The CDR3 has 14 amino acids. Germline lookup yields CDR1 MNHEY and CDR2 SVGEGT. CDR3 loop: CASSQLAGPYEQYF. The DNA of the CDR3 is TGTGCCAGCAGCCAATTAGCGGGACCCTACGAGCAGTACTTC.

A few counts support this clonotype. The chain uses TRBV7-7 and TRBJ2-2; D not resolved. V gave up 5 bases and J gave up 4 bases, with 14 bases separating them. The germline CDR1 and CDR2 sequences are SSHAT and FNYEAQ (reference sequence). CDR3 size: 15 residues. The CDR3 DNA sequence: TGTGCCAGCAGCCTTGGGCCCTTTAGCACCGGGGAGCTGTTTTTT. Translating gives CASSLGPFSTGELFF.

This clonotype was detected once. The rearrangement uses TRBV20-1 and TRBJ2-7; D call uncertain. Germline CDR1 reads DFQATT; CDR2 reads SNEGSKA (reference sequence). The CDR3 sequence is 16 residues long. V was trimmed by 1 base and J by 0 bases, leaving 16 bases between them. CDR3 DNA: TGCAGTGCTAGAGGCCCGGGTCCTCGGGCCTCCTACGAGCAGTACTTC. The encoded protein is CSARGPGPRASYEQYF.

This clonotype has a handful of counts. The CDR3 coding sequence is TGTGCCAGCAGGGGGACAGGGGGCGATGGGCAGCCCCAGCATTTT. The encoded protein is CASRGTGGDGQPQHF. The rearrangement uses TRBV2 and TRBJ1-5; 12 nucleotides match TRBD1. The germline V gene encodes CDR1 SNHLY and CDR2 FYNNEI. The CDR3 is 15 amino acids. V shed 6 bases and J 7 bases; nucleotides not matched to a gene: 7.

This clonotype was seen only once. The chain recombines TRBV20-1 with TRBJ2-1, with 16 bases that match TRBD2. This CDR3 has 16 residues. Germline V gene sequence: CDR1 DFQATT, CDR2 SNEGSKA (reference sequence). V was clipped by 6 bases and J by 2 bases; unmatched bases: 4. DNA of the CDR3: TGCAGTGCAGCCGGGACTAGCGGGAGGGCCTACAATGAGCAGTTCTTC. Amino acid sequence: CSAAGTSGRAYNEQFF.

This clonotype turned up a few times. This sequence joins TRBV7-9 and TRBJ2-3; possibly TRBD1 for D (5 bases). The CDR3 has 12 amino acids. Between the trimmed V and J ends, which lost 3 bases and 6 bases, there was a span of 7 bases. Germline values: CDR1 SEHNR, CDR2 FQNEAQ (reference sequence). CDR3 protein: CASSLPGDTQYF. The DNA of the CDR3 is TGTGCCAGCAGCTTGCCAGGGGATACGCAGTATTTT.

This clonotype was recorded many times. This chain joins TRBV20-1 and TRBJ2-1; D not resolved. CDR3 length: 14 residues. V was cut by 6 bases and J by 0 bases, with 12 bases left in between. Germline assignment: CDR1 DFQATT and CDR2 SNEGSKA (reference sequence). The DNA of the CDR3 is TGCAGTGCACAAGTATGGAGCTCCTACAATGAGCAGTTCTTC. Protein: CSAQVWSSYNEQFF.

V is TRBV7-9 and J is TRBJ1-1; 7 positions match TRBD1. This CDR3 comprises 15 residues. Trimming at V came to 5 bases and at J to 4 bases, leaving 10 bases not matched to a gene. Germline V gene lookup returns CDR1 SEHNR and CDR2 FQNEAQ (reference sequence). CDR3 amino acids: CASSTSTGLSTEAFF. The CDR3 nucleotides are TGTGCCAGCAGCACGTCGACAGGGTTGAGCACTGAAGCTTTCTTT. The complete variable domain, with remaining parts taken from reference TRBV7-9 and TRBJ1-1, reads DTGVSQNPRHKITKRGQNVTFRCDPISEHNRLYWYRQTLGQGPEFLTYFQNEAQLEKSRLLSDRFSAERPKGSFSTLEIQRTEQGDSAMYLCASSTSTGLSTEAFFGQGTRLTVV.

The sample holds a few counts of this clonotype. The chain recombines TRBV28 with TRBJ2-6; no reliable D call. The CDR3 runs 16 residues. The V gene's germline CDR1 is MDHEN and CDR2 SYDVKM. The V end was cut by 5 bases, the J end by 0 bases, with 11 bases between. CDR3 loop: CASSRLSDSGANVLTF. The CDR3 DNA sequence: TGTGCCAGCAGTCGACTCAGCGACTCTGGGGCCAACGTCCTGACTTTC.

This clonotype has more than one count but fewer than ten. The V and J genes are TRBV7-2 and TRBJ2-7; maybe TRBD2 (6 bases). CDR1 is SGHTA and CDR2 is FQGNSA in the germline V gene. There are 13 residues in the CDR3. The V and J ends lost 5 bases and 6 bases respectively, with 14 bases between them. The CDR3 DNA reads TGTGCCAGCAGCATCGGGACTCCCCTCGAGCAGTACTTC. Translating gives CASSIGTPLEQYF.

This chain links TRBV4-3 with TRBJ2-3; 10 bases align to TRBD2. This CDR3 is 16 amino acids long. Germline CDR1 and CDR2: LGHNA and YSLEER. Trimming took 3 bases from V and 1 from J; bases not matched to a gene: 4. The CDR3 DNA follows: TGCGCCAGCAGCCACGGACTAGCGGTCGGCACAGATACGCAGTATTTT. The encoded protein is CASSHGLAVGTDTQYF.

This clonotype came up a few times. The chain uses TRBV4-1 and TRBJ2-7; the D gene is possibly TRBD2 (5 bases). The ends were cut back, 5 bases at V and 6 bases at J, with 8 bases in the middle. CDR3 length: 11 residues. The germline V gene has CDR1 MGHRA and CDR2 YSYEKL. The CDR3 DNA reads as TGCGCCAGCAGCAACCGGGGCGAGCAGTACTTC. Protein sequence: CASSNRGEQYF.

This clonotype occurred once. This chain connects TRBV20-1 to TRBJ2-7, with no clear D. The CDR3 spans 11 residues. Germline CDR1 reads DFQATT; CDR2 reads SNEGSKA (reference sequence). V lost 1 base, J lost 2 bases, and 3 bases lay in between. The CDR3 DNA is TGCAGTGCTAGAGTCCCCTACGAGCAGTACTTC. Translation: CSARVPYEQYF.

The CDR3 nucleotides read TGTGCCAGCAGCGTAGCTCGGGTAGGGGAGACCCAGTACTTC. This translates into CASSVARVGETQYF. The chain employs TRBV9 and TRBJ2-5; D not resolved. The V end was cut by 0 bases, the J end by 5 bases, with 11 bases between. CDR1 and CDR2 (germline): SGDLS, YYNGEE. The CDR3 covers 14 residues.

In its sample, this clonotype was seen a few times. The CDR3, as DNA: TGTGCCAGCACCGGAGGGACAACCTACAATGAGCAGTTCTTC. This gives the protein CASTGGTTYNEQFF. The chain has TRBV5-6 and TRBJ2-1; D could derive from TRBD1 or TRBD2 (6 bases each). Germline-derived CDR1 and CDR2 are SGHDT and YYEEEE. The CDR3 spans 14 residues. V lost 6 bases and J lost 2, with 12 bases in between.

The rearrangement uses TRBV28 and TRBJ1-5; 9 bases map to TRBD1. V was pared by 2 bases and J by 1 base, with 9 bases of the junction left unmatched. This CDR3 is built from 18 residues. CDR1 and CDR2 (germline): MDHEN, SYDVKM. The CDR3 coding sequence is TGTGCCAGCAGTTTAGCCACAGGGGGCCTTGTGAGCAATCAGCCCCAGCATTTT. Its protein is CASSLATGGLVSNQPQHF.

The genes are TRBV5-5 and TRBJ2-3, with a weak D call TRBD1 (7 bases). Germline CDR1 is SGHKS and CDR2 is YYEKEE (reference sequence). V was clipped by 0 bases and J by 6 bases, with 14 bases between them. This CDR3 has 15 amino acids. CDR3 sequence reads: CASSLDRGGLDTQYF. The DNA of the CDR3 is TGTGCCAGCAGCTTGGACAGGGGAGGACTGGATACGCAGTATTTT. The full variable domain, completed using reference TRBV5-5 and TRBJ2-3, is DAGVTQSPTHLIKTRGQQVTLRCSPISGHKSVSWYQQVLGQGPQFIFQYYEKEERGRGNFPDRFSARQFPNYSSELNVNALLLGDSALYLCASSLDRGGLDTQYFGPGTRLTVL.

The gene calls are TRBV5-1 and TRBJ2-7, with TRBD1 identical over 8 bases. The CDR3 is 14 amino acids. In germline, CDR1 is SGHRS, CDR2 YFSETQ. After removal of 4 bases from V and 5 bases from J, the junction contained 8 bases not matched to a gene. CDR3 sequence: CASSLTGVRNEQYF. In nucleotides, the CDR3 is TGCGCCAGCAGCCTGACAGGGGTTCGGAACGAGCAGTACTTC.

This clonotype showed up just a few times. The chain combines TRBV12-3 or TRBV12-4 with TRBJ2-3; D not resolved. The ends were cut back, 6 bases at V and 2 bases at J, with 12 bases in the middle. The CDR3 is made up of 14 amino acids. CDR3 loop: CASRVSAFTDTQYF. The CDR3 DNA reads as TGTGCCAGCAGAGTGTCCGCGTTCACAGATACGCAGTATTTT.

The chain couples TRBV10-2 to TRBJ2-2; unclear D gene. In germline, CDR1 is WSHSY, CDR2 SAAADI. V was cut by 8 bases and J by 6 bases, with 4 bases left in between. The CDR3 contains 10 residues. This CDR3 is CASGAGELFF. In DNA form, the CDR3 reads TGCGCCAGCGGGGCCGGGGAGCTGTTTTTT.

J is TRBJ1-3 and V is TRBV12-3 or TRBV12-4; 8 nucleotides line up with TRBD1. The CDR3 is 20 amino acids. With V trimmed by 7 bases and J by 2 bases, 22 bases remained unmatched. Here the CDR3 DNA reads TGTGCCAGCACCGATTATTTTACCAGCAGGGGGCTGATCGCTGGAAACACCATATATTTT. Translation gives CASTDYFTSRGLIAGNTIYF.

In this sample, this clonotype turned up a few times. The V and J genes are TRBV20-1 and TRBJ1-2; D remains unclear. The CDR3 is made up of 12 amino acids. Trimming took off 0 bases at V and 8 bases at J, with 10 bases between the two ends. CDR1 DFQATT and CDR2 SNEGSKA come from the germline V gene (reference sequence). CDR3 sequence reads: CSARDPWWGYTF. The CDR3 DNA reads as TGCAGTGCTAGAGATCCCTGGTGGGGCTACACCTTC.

About this clonotype: The germline gene is not matched at one end of the junction; a read error may be the cause. The chain joins TRBV29-1 to TRBJ1-1, with a weak D call TRBD1 (5 bases). Looked up from germline, CDR1 is SQVTM and CDR2 is ANQGSEA. This CDR3 has 13 residues. CDR3 loop: CSVGLGGNTETFF. The CDR3 DNA sequence: TGCAGCGTTGGGTTGGGGGGGAACACTGAAACTTTCTTT.

This rearrangement joins TRBV24-1 to TRBJ2-5; 7 positions match TRBD1. Germline lookup yields CDR1 KGHDR and CDR2 SFDVKD. The CDR3 has 17 residues. The ends lost 3 bases at V and 1 base at J; junction bases unmatched: 10. DNA for the CDR3: TGTGCCACCAGTGATCCGAACCTCGGACAGGCCCAAGAGACCCAGTACTTC. This translates into CATSDPNLGQAQETQYF.

In this sample, this clonotype turned up many times. The rearrangement joins TRBV9 to TRBJ2-1; D is unresolved. The CDR3 totals 12 residues. The germline V gene encodes CDR1 SGDLS and CDR2 YYNGEE. V lost 0 bases and J 6 bases, leaving 4 bases between the germline ends. As DNA, the CDR3 is TGTGCCAGCAGCGTAGAGGCCAATGAGCAGTTCTTC. Protein sequence: CASSVEANEQFF. The full variable domain, with the rest looked up from reference TRBV9 and TRBJ2-1, is DSGVTQTPKHLITATGQRVTLRCSPRSGDLSVYWYQQSLDQGLQFLIQYYNGEERAKGNILERFSAQQFPDLHSELNLSSLELGDSALYFCASSVEANEQFFGPGTRLTVL.

To note about this clonotype: At one end the junction does not follow the germline gene, possibly because of a read error. The J gene is TRBJ2-1, the V gene TRBV9; the match to TRBD2 covers 9 bases. The CDR3 is 15 residues long. Looked up from germline, CDR1 is SGDLS and CDR2 is YYNGEE. CDR3 sequence (DNA): TGTGCCAGCAGCGTAGAGACGGGACTAGCCGCCGTAAGGCTCTTC. Its protein product is CASSVETGLAAVRLF.